This T cell receptor beta chain appears in the sequencing data of a study of T cell responses to AZD1222 COVID-19 vaccine. Study-level points and caveats: Repertoires in all cases were sampled only once the peak T cell response had passed.

Here immunoSEQ multiplex PCR was the method, and the copy in TCRdb shows in-frame clones only, minus some. Here the sample spans 120,000 or so clones, 92% being singletons. There are 13 residues in the CDR3. V lost 0 bases, J lost 8 bases, and 10 bases lay in between. Germline CDR1 is LGHNA and CDR2 is YNFKEQ. To note about this clone: Its target is not known.

The sample consisted of peripheral blood, taken on day 0 of AZD1222 vaccination. J is TRBJ1-1 and V is TRBV4-2; D is undetermined. The sequence came from an adult in good health. The DNA for the CDR3 is TGTGCCAGCAGCCAAGATGCCGCGGACGAAGCTTTCTTT. This gives the protein CASSQDAADEAFF.